The source of this T cell receptor (beta chain) is a study of blood T cell repertoires in COVID-19. Across the study: Nucleic acid was either cDNA or gDNA, and it came from T cells, B-cell-depleted T cells, or PBMCs.

As originally analysed: Nucleated cell counts were estimated from reference gene primer amplification. The assay was immunoSEQ multiplex PCR, and TCRdb's table has in-frame clones only and misses some. D and trimming come from the DNA, and the V and J calls and clone size come from that table. The repertoire includes more than 400,000 clones, approximately 85% of them detected once, and 3.2% sits in the top ten. The junction had 6 bases not matched to a gene; V was cut back by 4 bases and J by 3 bases. The CDR3 has 15 residues. The V gene's germline CDR1 is ENHRY and CDR2 SYGVKD. The rearrangement links TRBV10-3 to TRBJ2-5; 9 bases align to TRBD2. This sequence was found in a human donor in a cohort sampled during active COVID-19. Sequenced material: peripheral blood. CDR3 nucleotides: TGTGCCATCAGTGGAGGTAGCGGGGGAGAAGAGACCCAGTACTTC. This codes for CAISGGSGGEETQYF.